This TCR beta chain was sequenced for a study of blood T cell repertoires in COVID-19. Study overall: COVID-19 samples, acute and convalescent, were from the United States, Italy and Spain. The analysed material was cDNA or gDNA that came from T cells, B-cell-depleted T cells, or PBMCs.

CDR1 is DFQATT and CDR2 is SNEGSKA in the germline V gene (reference sequence). V shed 6 bases, J shed 4 bases, and the junction held 11 bases outside the gene matches. The CDR3 runs 15 residues. As handled by the study authors: Reference gene primer amplification yielded estimated nucleated cell counts. Measured with immunoSEQ multiplex PCR; TCRdb has only the in-frame clones, and not every one. V, J and clone size were drawn from that table, and D and trimming were deduced from the DNA. The table records tens of thousands of clones, about 86% of them present only once. The sequencing input was peripheral blood. This chain connects TRBV20-1 to TRBJ2-7; 11 bases match TRBD2. The receptor was isolated from a woman aged 70 to 79 with acute or convalescent COVID-19. In DNA, the CDR3 is TGCAGTGCGAGTAGCGGGAGGGCCTTTGGATACGAGCAGTACTTC. Protein product: CSASSGRAFGYEQYF.